This TCR beta chain was recovered during a study of shared clonotypes between healthy human individuals. General study findings and limits: The four-donor shared clonotypes exceeded non-shared clonotypes in generation probability, with non-shared ones scoring lower. Sampling covered blood only; tissue repertoires likely differ. On the whole, naive subsets had larger estimated richness than memory subsets had.

The V gene lost 1 base and the J gene lost 7 bases, with 16 bases spanning the gap. Per the germline V gene, CDR1 is LGHNA and CDR2 is YNFKEQ. CDR3 length equals 15 residues. Sequencing was performed with immunoSEQ multiplex PCR; in TCRdb, only in-frame clones are kept and a portion is missing. The data show under 550,000 clones, about 96% seen once. As to this clone: Antigen unknown.

A split of CD4+ cells into CD45RA+ naive and CD45RA-negative memory subsets was performed. The chain uses TRBV4-2 and TRBJ1-1; a weak D match, TRBD1 (5 bases). Input material: naive CD4+ T cells sorted from blood. Subset of the sample: CD45RA+ positively selected. The clonotype was recovered from a woman under 40 in good health. Here the CDR3 reads CASSQVPRLTDEAFF. The CDR3 DNA reads as TGTGCCAGCAGCCAAGTCCCCCGACTGACAGATGAAGCTTTCTTT.